Listed here are 6 T cell receptor beta chains from one sample, sequenced in a study of T cells in Graves' hyperthyroidism and ophthalmopathy. RNA transcripts served as the template for amplifying TCR beta CDR3 regions. HTBI primers were used for first-round RT-PCR of the TCR CDR3. TCRdb analysed the multiplex PCR reads with MiXCR anew, one entry per CDR3 protein. The sample carries about 330,000 distinct CDR3 sequences, roughly 13% recorded once. Material for sequencing was blood. These TCRs come from a middle-aged woman with Graves' ophthalmopathy.

This clonotype showed up many times. J is TRBJ1-1 and V is TRBV6-1; D unclear. CDR1 is MNHNS, CDR2 SASEGT, per germline. Trimming cost V 2 bases and J 5 bases, with 15 bases left between them. The CDR3 runs 15 residues. The CDR3: CASSEPTTAGTEAFF. For the CDR3, the DNA is TGTGCCAGCAGTGAACCGACGACGGCTGGGACTGAAGCTTTCTTT.

This clonotype has only a few counts. The rearrangement uses TRBV20-1 and TRBJ2-7; the D is unclear. This CDR3 comprises 11 residues. V lost 2 bases to trimming and J lost 3 bases, with 5 bases between them. Germline CDR1 reads DFQATT; CDR2 reads SNEGSKA (reference sequence). The CDR3 loop reads CSARLIYEQYF. The CDR3 region has the DNA TGCAGTGCTAGACTGATCTACGAGCAGTACTTC.

The CDR3 loop reads CASSLEGTSGRSEQFF. CDR3 nucleotide sequence: TGTGCCAGCAGCTTGGAAGGGACTAGCGGGAGGAGTGAGCAGTTCTTC. The chain carries TRBV7-9 and TRBJ2-1, with TRBD2 identical over 15 bases. J gave up 9 bases and V 3 bases, and 6 bases lay outside the gene matches. CDR3 length: 16 residues. Germline CDR1 and CDR2: SEHNR and FQNEAQ (reference sequence).

This clonotype was seen repeatedly, ten times or more. This rearrangement joins TRBV27 to TRBJ1-1, with TRBD1 identical over 7 bases. J lost 4 bases, V lost 9 bases, and 14 bases had no gene match. Germline V gene data show CDR1 as MNHEY and CDR2 as SMNVEV (reference sequence). This CDR3 contains 15 residues. The chain's CDR3 is CASSTGYGGGTEAFF. Written as DNA, the CDR3 is TGTGCCAGTTCGACAGGGTATGGTGGGGGCACTGAAGCTTTCTTT.

This clonotype was counted at least ten times. This CDR3 is CAITMSGGNNEQFF. The CDR3 region has the DNA TGTGCCATCACCATGAGCGGGGGGAACAATGAGCAGTTCTTC. The rearrangement joins TRBV10-3 to TRBJ2-1; TRBD2 agrees at 9 bases. Germline V lookup: CDR1 ENHRY, CDR2 SYGVKD. V gave up 7 bases and J gave up 5 bases; unmatched junction bases: 6. CDR3 size: 14 residues.

This clonotype was counted between two and nine times. The J gene is TRBJ2-1, the V gene TRBV28; 9 positions agree with TRBD2. Germline V lookup: CDR1 MDHEN, CDR2 SYDVKM. This CDR3 has 15 amino acids. The V gene end was trimmed by 5 bases and the J gene end by 9 bases; junction bases not matched to a gene: 11. The CDR3 loop is CASSELGGGASEQFF. CDR3 DNA: TGTGCCAGCAGTGAATTGGGCGGGGGGGCTAGTGAGCAGTTCTTC. The entire variable domain, with the rest obtained from reference TRBV28 and TRBJ2-1, is as follows: DVKVTQSSRYLVKRTGEKVFLECVQDMDHENMFWYRQDPGLGLRLIYFSYDVKMKEKGDIPEGYSVSREKKERFSLILESASTNQTSMYLCASSELGGGASEQFFGPGTRLTVL.